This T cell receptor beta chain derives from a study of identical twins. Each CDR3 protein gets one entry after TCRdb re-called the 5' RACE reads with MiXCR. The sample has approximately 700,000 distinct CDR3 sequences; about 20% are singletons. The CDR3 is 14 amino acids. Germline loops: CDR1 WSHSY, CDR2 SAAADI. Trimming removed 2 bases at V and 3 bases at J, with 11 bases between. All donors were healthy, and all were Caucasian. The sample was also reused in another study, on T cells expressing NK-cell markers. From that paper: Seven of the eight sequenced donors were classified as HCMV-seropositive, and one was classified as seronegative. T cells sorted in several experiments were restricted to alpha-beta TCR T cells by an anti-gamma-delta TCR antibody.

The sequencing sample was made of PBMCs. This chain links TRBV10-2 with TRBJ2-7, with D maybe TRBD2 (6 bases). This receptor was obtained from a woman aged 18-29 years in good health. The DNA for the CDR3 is TGCGCCAGCAGTGAGCAAACGGGGGTCTACGAGCAGTACTTC. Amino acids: CASSEQTGVYEQYF.